The present T cell receptor beta chain was sequenced within a study of cytomegalovirus exposure and HLA in healthy donors. Study conclusions and caveats: One variant, a missense change in DCLRE1C, was linked in a later analysis to TCR beta V- and J-gene trimming. Some highly shared sequence variants likely arose as a pipeline artifact.

The CDR3 loop spans 15 amino acids. V shed 2 bases, J shed 4 bases, and the junction held 1 base outside the gene matches. Germline V gene sequence: CDR1 SGHNT, CDR2 YENEEA. A multiplex PCR was run with 60 Vbeta primers and 13 Jbeta primers. Data came from immunoSEQ multiplex PCR; TCRdb stores just in-frame clones and leaves some out. The sample carries 90,000 to 120,000 clones, around three quarters recorded once. Concerning this clone: Its target is not known.

J is TRBJ2-1 and V is TRBV11-3; TRBD2 matches 11 bases. This sequence was found in a man aged 25 to 40 in good health and CMV-seronegative. The sequencing input was PBMCs. The DNA of the CDR3 is TGTGCCAGCAGCTTAAGACTAGCGGGATACAATGAGCAGTTCTTC. Protein product: CASSLRLAGYNEQFF.